This TCR beta chain came from a study of Graves' ophthalmopathy and Graves' hyperthyroidism. Study-wide points: Cross-validated, the 13-signature model showed 87.88%/81.08% sensitivity/specificity, and 80%/75% in the test set.

RNA transcripts were the source from which TCR beta CDR3 regions were amplified. RT-PCR was first run with HTBI primers, then multiplex PCR in a second round. TCRdb recomputed calls from the multiplex PCR reads with MiXCR, one row per CDR3 protein. Among 350,000 or so distinct CDR3 sequences listed, 17% were seen once. Comments on this clonotype: Its specificity is not known.

From germline, CDR1 is DFQATT and CDR2 SNEGSKA (reference sequence). Between the trimmed V and J ends, which lost 0 bases and 2 bases, there was a span of 29 bases. This CDR3 region has 20 residues. Moderate-to-severe activity, CAS ≥3, NOSPECS ≥4 and duration under 3 months were recorded for donors with ophthalmopathy. The diagnosis combined clinical symptoms, thyroxine, TRAb, thyroid ultrasound and orbital computed tomography scans. This chain joins TRBV20-1 and TRBJ2-7, with D maybe TRBD2 (10 bases). Sequencing was done on a sample of peripheral blood. The TCR originated in an adult man with Graves' ophthalmopathy. CDR3 coding DNA: TGCAGTGCTAGAGAAGGGCTAGCGGGGGCCGGGACAGGGTTTACCTACGAGCAGTACTTC. It specifies CSAREGLAGAGTGFTYEQYF.